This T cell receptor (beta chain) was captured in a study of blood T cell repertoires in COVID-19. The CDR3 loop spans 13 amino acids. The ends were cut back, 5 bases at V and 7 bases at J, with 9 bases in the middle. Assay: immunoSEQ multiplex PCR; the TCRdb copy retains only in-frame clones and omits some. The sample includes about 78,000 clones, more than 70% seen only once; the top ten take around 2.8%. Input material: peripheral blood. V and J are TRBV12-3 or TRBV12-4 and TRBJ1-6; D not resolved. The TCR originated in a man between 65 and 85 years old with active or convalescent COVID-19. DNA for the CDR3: TGTGCCAGCAGTGCCACGGGGAATTCACCCCTCCACTTT. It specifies CASSATGNSPLHF.